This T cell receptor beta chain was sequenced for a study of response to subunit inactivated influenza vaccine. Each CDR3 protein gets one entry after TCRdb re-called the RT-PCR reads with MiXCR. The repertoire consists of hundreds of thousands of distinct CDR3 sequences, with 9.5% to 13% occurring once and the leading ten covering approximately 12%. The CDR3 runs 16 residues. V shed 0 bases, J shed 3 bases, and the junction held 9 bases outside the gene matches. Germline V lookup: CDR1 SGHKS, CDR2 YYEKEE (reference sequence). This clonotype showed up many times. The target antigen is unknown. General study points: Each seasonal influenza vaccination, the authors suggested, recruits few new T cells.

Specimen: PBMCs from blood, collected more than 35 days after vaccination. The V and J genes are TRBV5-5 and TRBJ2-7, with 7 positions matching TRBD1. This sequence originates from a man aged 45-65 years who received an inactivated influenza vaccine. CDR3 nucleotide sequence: TGTGCCAGCAGCTTGGTGGCGACAGGGACCCTCTACGAGCAGTACTTC. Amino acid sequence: CASSLVATGTLYEQYF.